A single sample gave rise to the 29 T cell receptor beta chains below, sequenced in a study of T cells in Graves' hyperthyroidism and ophthalmopathy. The CDR3 regions of TCR beta were amplified from RNA transcripts. TCR CDR3 regions were first amplified by RT-PCR with HTBI primers. Each CDR3 protein is one row after TCRdb ran MiXCR on the multiplex PCR reads. The sample lists 500,000 to 800,000 distinct CDR3 sequences, around 15% occurring once. Material: blood. Source of these receptors: a woman in her forties or fifties with Graves' ophthalmopathy.

This clonotype was counted a few times. This rearrangement joins TRBV27 to TRBJ2-1, with D uncertain. V gave up 5 bases and J gave up 6 bases, with 23 bases separating them. Germline CDR1 reads MNHEY; CDR2 reads SMNVEV (reference sequence). CDR3 length: 17 amino acids. The CDR3 DNA reads TGTGCCAGCAGTCCCAACGACTGGGCCTACCCCTCCAATGAGCAGTTCTTC. Translating it yields CASSPNDWAYPSNEQFF.

The chain carries TRBV15 and TRBJ1-4; D possibly corresponds to TRBD1 (6 bases). The CDR3 contains 16 residues. Trimming left V 3 bases short and J 8 bases short, with 19 bases between. The germline gives CDR1 LNHNV, CDR2 YYDKDF (reference sequence). DNA for the CDR3: TGTGCCACCAGCAGGGGACCCGGGACATTCCGGGAAAAACTGTTTTTT. Translated, it gives CATSRGPGTFREKLFF.

The chain recombines TRBV6-1 with TRBJ2-1; perhaps TRBD1 as D (6 bases). The J call could be wrong; TRBJ2-7 is a better fit for the DNA end. The germline gives CDR1 MNHNS, CDR2 SASEGT. This CDR3 is built from 16 residues. The CDR3 DNA reads TGTGCCAGCAGTTGGGGGCGGGTGGGCTCCTACAATGAGCAGTACTTC. Protein sequence: CASSWGRVGSYNEQYF.

The V and J genes are TRBV20-1 and TRBJ2-5, with TRBD1 identical over 10 bases. Germline V CDR1 and CDR2: DFQATT, SNEGSKA (reference sequence). The CDR3 contains 13 residues. Trimming took 8 bases from V and 4 from J; bases not matched to a gene: 7. Here the CDR3 DNA reads TGCAGTTCCCTCCGGGACAGGGGAGAGACCCAGTACTTC. It encodes CSSLRDRGETQYF.

This chain joins TRBV7-9 and TRBJ1-4; D ambiguous. The CDR3 is 15 amino acids. Trimming took off 2 bases at V and 4 bases at J, with 11 bases between the two ends. CDR1 and CDR2 from the germline V gene are SEHNR and FQNEAQ (reference sequence). The chain's CDR3 is CASSLLDGDNEKLFF. The CDR3 DNA reads as TGTGCCAGCAGCTTATTGGATGGGGATAATGAAAAACTGTTTTTT.

This clonotype was seen only once. This chain connects TRBV19 to TRBJ2-4, with no clear D. V was cut by 3 bases and J by 0 bases, with 9 bases left in between. In germline, CDR1 is LNHDA, CDR2 SQIVND (reference sequence). This CDR3 spans 15 amino acids. Here the CDR3 reads CASSIGNTAKNIQYF. DNA of the CDR3: TGTGCCAGTAGTATCGGCAATACAGCCAAAAACATTCAGTACTTC. The full variable domain, in which reference TRBV19 and TRBJ2-4 provide the parts outside the CDR3, is DGGITQSPKYLFRKEGQNVTLSCEQNLNHDAMYWYRQDPGQGLRLIYYSQIVNDFQKGDIAEGYSVSREKKESFPLTVTSAQKNPTAFYLCASSIGNTAKNIQYFGAGTRLSVL.

This clonotype came up many times. V and J are TRBV6-2 or TRBV6-3 and TRBJ1-1; D is ambiguous. Germline CDR1 MNHEY, CDR2 SVGEGT. V gave up 10 bases and J gave up 4 bases, with 10 bases separating them. This CDR3 is 11 amino acids long. The CDR3 sequence: CATGVGTEAFF. The CDR3 coding sequence is TGTGCCACCGGGGTTGGCACTGAAGCTTTCTTT.

The chain employs TRBV19 and TRBJ2-2, with D perhaps TRBD2 (5 bases). Between the trimmed V and J ends, which lost 5 bases and 6 bases, there was a span of 10 bases. Germline V gene data show CDR1 as LNHDA and CDR2 as SQIVND (reference sequence). There are 13 residues in the CDR3. For the CDR3, the DNA is TGTGCCAGTAGTCGGGATGTAGCCGGGGAGCTGTTTTTT. Translating it yields CASSRDVAGELFF. Complete variable domain (other parts from reference TRBV19 and TRBJ2-2): DGGITQSPKYLFRKEGQNVTLSCEQNLNHDAMYWYRQDPGQGLRLIYYSQIVNDFQKGDIAEGYSVSREKKESFPLTVTSAQKNPTAFYLCASSRDVAGELFFGEGSRLTVL.

This clonotype was detected ten times or more. This sequence joins TRBV20-1 and TRBJ1-4; D gene ambiguous. CDR3 length: 13 residues. Trimming stripped 5 bases from V and 7 bases from J, with 14 bases between. CDR1 DFQATT and CDR2 SNEGSKA come from the germline V gene (reference sequence). The CDR3 here is CSARRMTLEKLFF. The CDR3 nucleotides read TGCAGTGCTCGAAGGATGACCCTTGAAAAACTGTTTTTT.

The rearrangement joins TRBV11-2 to TRBJ2-1; TRBD2 agrees at 11 bases. The germline V gene has CDR1 SGHAT and CDR2 FQNNGV. The CDR3 consists of 14 residues. Trimming cost V 6 bases and J 11 bases; bases outside gene matches: 9. CDR3 nucleotides: TGTGCCAGCAGGATAGCGGGAGGGCCCCTTCAGCAGTTCTTC. This translates into CASRIAGGPLQQFF.

This rearrangement joins TRBV7-3 to TRBJ1-5; 8 bases map to TRBD1. This CDR3 has 16 amino acids. V gave up 6 bases and J gave up 4 bases; unmatched junction bases: 11. The germline V gene has CDR1 SGHTA and CDR2 FQGTGA. CDR3 bases: TGTGCCAGCAGTCCATGGGGACAGGTAATGAATCAGCCCCAGCATTTT. Amino acid sequence: CASSPWGQVMNQPQHF.

This chain joins TRBV25-1 and TRBJ2-1; D remains ambiguous. The CDR3 sequence is 15 residues long. Trimming stripped 4 bases from V and 2 bases from J, with 12 bases between. The V gene's germline CDR1 is MGHDK and CDR2 SYGVNS. The CDR3 loop reads CASSGSLHPYNEQFF. The DNA of the CDR3 is TGTGCCAGCAGTGGAAGTTTGCATCCCTACAATGAGCAGTTCTTC.

This clonotype has just a few counts. The chain couples TRBV19 to TRBJ1-1; 9 positions agree with TRBD1. Germline V CDR1 and CDR2: LNHDA, SQIVND (reference sequence). Unmatched junction bases numbered 7, after V lost 5 bases and J lost 3 bases. This CDR3 contains 15 residues. The CDR3 loop is CASSGGTGSDTEAFF. The DNA of the CDR3 is TGTGCCAGTAGTGGCGGGACAGGGTCGGACACTGAAGCTTTCTTT. The whole variable domain, filled in from reference TRBV19 and TRBJ1-1, reads DGGITQSPKYLFRKEGQNVTLSCEQNLNHDAMYWYRQDPGQGLRLIYYSQIVNDFQKGDIAEGYSVSREKKESFPLTVTSAQKNPTAFYLCASSGGTGSDTEAFFGQGTRLTVV.

The chain employs TRBV10-3 and TRBJ2-3; 13 bases match TRBD2. The ends lost 5 bases at V and 7 bases at J; junction bases unmatched: 3. From germline, CDR1 is ENHRY and CDR2 SYGVKD. The CDR3 runs 14 residues. The CDR3 DNA reads as TGTGCCATCAGTCCGACTAGCGGGGGGTATACGCAGTATTTT. It translates to CAISPTSGGYTQYF.

The J gene is TRBJ2-5, the V gene TRBV5-1; D tentatively fits TRBD1 or TRBD2 (5 bases each). This CDR3 has 16 residues. Germline V gene lookup returns CDR1 SGHRS and CDR2 YFSETQ. The V and J ends lost 4 bases and 1 base respectively, with 17 bases between them. The CDR3 is CASSPTPPGLQETQYF. In DNA form, the CDR3 reads TGCGCCAGCAGCCCGACCCCCCCGGGGCTCCAAGAGACCCAGTACTTC.

The chain has TRBV7-8 and TRBJ2-3, with 10 positions matching TRBD2. This CDR3 is 19 amino acids long. Germline V gene lookup returns CDR1 SGHVS and CDR2 FQNEAQ. V was clipped by 5 bases and J by 0 bases; unmatched bases: 14. The CDR3 bases are TGTGCCAGCAGCATACGTCTAGCGGGAGCCTCTACTAGCACAGATACGCAGTATTTT. Amino acids: CASSIRLAGASTSTDTQYF.

This sequence joins TRBV15 and TRBJ1-5, with unresolved D. Germline V CDR1 and CDR2: LNHNV, YYDKDF (reference sequence). The CDR3 is made up of 14 amino acids. The germline V and J ends were trimmed by 0 bases and 4 bases, with 7 bases remaining between them. The CDR3, as DNA: TGTGCCACCAGCAGAGAGCAGTTTAATCAGCCCCAGCATTTT. It yields the protein CATSREQFNQPQHF.

V and J are TRBV20-1 and TRBJ1-4; D call uncertain. Germline V gene sequence: CDR1 DFQATT, CDR2 SNEGSKA (reference sequence). The V end lost 4 bases, the J end lost 0 bases, and 15 bases lay between the germline ends. The CDR3 is made up of 16 amino acids. The chain's CDR3 is CSATGSGGPTNEKLFF. The CDR3 DNA is TGCAGTGCTACCGGGTCCGGAGGGCCAACTAATGAAAAACTGTTTTTT.

This clonotype was counted many times. V is TRBV7-3 and J is TRBJ2-7, with 9 bases that match TRBD1. The length of the CDR3 is 15 residues. The V and J ends lost 2 bases and 0 bases, in that order; junction bases with no gene match: 2. CDR1 SGHTA and CDR2 FQGTGA come from the germline V gene. The CDR3 region is CASSLGQGLSYEQYF. The CDR3, as DNA: TGTGCCAGCAGCTTAGGACAGGGGCTCTCCTACGAGCAGTACTTC. The full variable domain, its missing parts supplied by reference TRBV7-3 and TRBJ2-7, is GAGVSQTPSNKVTEKGKYVELRCDPISGHTALYWYRQSLGQGPEFLIYFQGTGAADDSGLPNDRFFAVRPEGSVSTLKIQRTERGDSAVYLCASSLGQGLSYEQYFGPGTRLTVT.

Many counts were recorded for this clonotype. The rearrangement uses TRBV6-1 and TRBJ2-3; 10 bases line up with TRBD2. The CDR3 runs to 17 residues. V gave up 8 bases and J gave up 5 bases; unmatched junction bases: 16. From germline, CDR1 is MNHNS and CDR2 SASEGT. CDR3 sequence (DNA): TGTGCCAGCTCGAGTGTTGCTAGCGGGAGAGGGGGAGATACGCAGTATTTT. It encodes CASSSVASGRGGDTQYF.

CDR3 sequence: CASSSGLAGQTSYEQYF. In nucleotides, the CDR3 is TGTGCCAGCAGCTCCGGACTAGCGGGACAAACCTCCTACGAGCAGTACTTC. The V gene is TRBV7-3, the J gene TRBJ2-7; 12 bases are a match to TRBD2. Germline values: CDR1 SGHTA, CDR2 FQGTGA. The CDR3 has 17 residues. V lost 4 bases to trimming and J lost 0 bases; unmatched junction nucleotides: 7.

This clonotype showed up just a few times. The CDR3 region is CASSQEYLTSGDYEQYF. The CDR3 bases are TGCGCCAGCAGCCAAGAGTACTTGACTAGCGGAGACTACGAGCAGTACTTC. The rearrangement joins TRBV4-3 to TRBJ2-7, with 9 bases that match TRBD2. The CDR3 loop spans 17 amino acids. The V gene end was trimmed by 0 bases and the J gene end by 3 bases; junction bases not matched to a gene: 9. CDR1 and CDR2 from the germline V gene are LGHNA and YSLEER.

The sample holds a few counts of this clonotype. V usage is TRBV4-1 and J usage is TRBJ2-7; D gene ambiguous. Germline loops: CDR1 MGHRA, CDR2 YSYEKL. V lost 0 bases and J 3 bases, leaving 9 bases between the germline ends. The length of the CDR3 is 14 residues. CDR3 sequence: CASSQEVGSYEQYF. The CDR3 bases are TGCGCCAGCAGCCAAGAGGTTGGCAGCTACGAGCAGTACTTC.

The chain recombines TRBV6-1 with TRBJ1-6; 9 nucleotides line up with TRBD1. The CDR3 runs to 17 residues. Germline-derived CDR1 and CDR2 are MNHNS and SASEGT. The ends lost 7 bases at V and 1 base at J; junction bases unmatched: 8. The CDR3 nucleotides read TGTGCCAGCACCCGCCGCGGGACAGGGTCCTATAATTCACCCCTCCACTTT. Amino acids: CASTRRGTGSYNSPLHF.

This clonotype has at least ten counts. This chain joins TRBV11-2 and TRBJ2-7; either TRBD1 or TRBD2 may fit D (5 bases each). The V end was cut by 5 bases, the J end by 4 bases, with 21 bases between. The CDR3 covers 16 residues. Germline assignment: CDR1 SGHAT and CDR2 FQNNGV. The CDR3 nucleotides read TGTGCCAGCAGCCCACAGGATGGGCGGGCAGGGTACGAGCAGTACTTC. It translates to CASSPQDGRAGYEQYF.

This clonotype was counted a few times. The rearrangement links TRBV5-1 to TRBJ2-2; 13 nucleotides match TRBD2. V was clipped by 4 bases and J by 4 bases; unmatched bases: 10. Germline loops: CDR1 SGHRS, CDR2 YFSETQ. This CDR3 has 18 amino acids. The CDR3 DNA reads as TGCGCCAGCAGCGTTCCATCCGGGACTAGCGGGGCCACCGGGGAGCTGTTTTTT. It encodes CASSVPSGTSGATGELFF.

This clonotype has a handful of counts. This sequence joins TRBV28 and TRBJ1-1, with 7 nucleotides matching TRBD1. The junction had 6 bases not matched to a gene; V was cut back by 5 bases and J by 0 bases. Per germline, CDR1 MDHEN and CDR2 SYDVKM. This CDR3 region has 15 residues. The CDR3 sequence: CASSKRQGMNTEAFF. CDR3 bases: TGTGCCAGCAGTAAACGACAGGGAATGAACACTGAAGCTTTCTTT.

This clonotype was recorded many times. This chain uses TRBV12-3 or TRBV12-4 with TRBJ2-7; 10 bases are shared with TRBD1. The junction had 6 bases not matched to a gene; V was cut back by 5 bases and J by 2 bases. The CDR3 runs to 15 residues. This chain's CDR3 is CASSPRTGGAYEQYF. The CDR3 DNA reads TGTGCCAGCAGTCCACGGACAGGGGGGGCCTACGAGCAGTACTTC.

This clonotype has only a few counts. The chain recombines TRBV29-1 with TRBJ2-3; D is tentatively TRBD1 or TRBD2 (5 bases each). Trimming pared 5 bases from V and 2 bases from J, leaving 11 bases between. This CDR3 has 13 amino acids. Per germline, CDR1 SQVTM and CDR2 ANQGSEA. The CDR3 DNA reads as TGCAGCGTTCTCAGGGACCTCACAGATACGCAGTATTTT. Translation: CSVLRDLTDTQYF.